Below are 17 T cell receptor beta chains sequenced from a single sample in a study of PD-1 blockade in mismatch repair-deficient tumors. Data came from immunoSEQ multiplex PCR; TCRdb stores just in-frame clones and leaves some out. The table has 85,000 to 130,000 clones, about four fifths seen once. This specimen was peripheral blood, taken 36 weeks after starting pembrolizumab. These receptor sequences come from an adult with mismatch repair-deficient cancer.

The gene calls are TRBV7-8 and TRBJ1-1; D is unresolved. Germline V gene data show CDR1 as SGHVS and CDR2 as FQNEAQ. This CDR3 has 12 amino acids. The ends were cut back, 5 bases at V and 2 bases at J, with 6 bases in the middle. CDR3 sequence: CASSGYNTEAFF. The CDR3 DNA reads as TGTGCCAGCAGCGGATATAACACTGAAGCTTTCTTT.

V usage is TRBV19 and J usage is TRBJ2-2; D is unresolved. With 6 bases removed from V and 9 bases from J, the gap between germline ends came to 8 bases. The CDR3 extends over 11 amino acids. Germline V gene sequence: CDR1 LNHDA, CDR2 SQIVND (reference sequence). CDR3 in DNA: TGTGCCAGTAGCCCATCGTGGGAGCTGTTTTTT. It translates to CASSPSWELFF.

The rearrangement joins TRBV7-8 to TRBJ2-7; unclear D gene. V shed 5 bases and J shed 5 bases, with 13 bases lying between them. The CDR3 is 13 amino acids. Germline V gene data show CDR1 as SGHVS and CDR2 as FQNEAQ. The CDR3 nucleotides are TGTGCCAGCAGCCCCCCCAGCTTCGACGAGCAGTACTTC. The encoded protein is CASSPPSFDEQYF. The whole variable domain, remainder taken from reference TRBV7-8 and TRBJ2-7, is GAGVSQSPRYKVAKRGQDVALRCDPISGHVSLFWYQQALGQGPEFLTYFQNEAQLDKSGLPSDRFFAERPEGSVSTLKIQRTQQEDSAVYLCASSPPSFDEQYFGPGTRLTVT.

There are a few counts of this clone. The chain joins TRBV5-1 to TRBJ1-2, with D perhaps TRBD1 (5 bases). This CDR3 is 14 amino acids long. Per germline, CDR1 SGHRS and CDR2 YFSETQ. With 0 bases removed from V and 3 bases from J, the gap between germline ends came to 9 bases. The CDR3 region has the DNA TGCGCCAGCAGCTTGGACGGGGACGACTATGGCTACACCTTC. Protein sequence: CASSLDGDDYGYTF.

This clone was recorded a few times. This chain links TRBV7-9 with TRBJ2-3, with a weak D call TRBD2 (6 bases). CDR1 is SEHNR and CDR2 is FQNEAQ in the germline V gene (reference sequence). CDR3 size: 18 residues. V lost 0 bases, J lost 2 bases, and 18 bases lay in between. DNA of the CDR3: TGTGCCAGCAGCTTAGCGCGGGGTTGGGGAAGATACACAGATACGCAGTATTTT. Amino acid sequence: CASSLARGWGRYTDTQYF.

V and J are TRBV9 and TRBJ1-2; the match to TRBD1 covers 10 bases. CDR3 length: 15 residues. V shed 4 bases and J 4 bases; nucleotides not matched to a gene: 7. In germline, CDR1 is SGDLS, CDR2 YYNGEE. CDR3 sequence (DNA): TGTGCCAGCAGCCCCTCGGGACAGGGGTCCTATGGCTACACCTTC. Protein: CASSPSGQGSYGYTF.

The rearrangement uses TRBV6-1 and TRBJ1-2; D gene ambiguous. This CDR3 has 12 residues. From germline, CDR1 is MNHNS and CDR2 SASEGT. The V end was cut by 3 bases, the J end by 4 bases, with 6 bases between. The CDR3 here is CASSEAVYGYTF. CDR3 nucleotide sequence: TGTGCCAGCAGTGAGGCAGTCTATGGCTACACCTTC.

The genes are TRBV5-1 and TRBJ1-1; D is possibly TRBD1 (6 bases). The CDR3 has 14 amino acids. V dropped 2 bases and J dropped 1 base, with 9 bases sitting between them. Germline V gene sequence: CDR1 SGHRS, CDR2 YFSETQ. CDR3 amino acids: CASSFGGRNTEAFF. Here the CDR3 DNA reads TGCGCCAGCAGCTTTGGGGGGCGGAACACTGAAGCTTTCTTT.

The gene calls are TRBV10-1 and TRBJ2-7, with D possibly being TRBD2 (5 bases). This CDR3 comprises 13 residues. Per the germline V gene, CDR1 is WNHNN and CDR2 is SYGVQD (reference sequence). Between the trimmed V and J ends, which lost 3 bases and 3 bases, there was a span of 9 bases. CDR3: CASSDSVSYEQYF. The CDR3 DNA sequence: TGCGCCAGCAGTGATAGCGTAAGCTACGAGCAGTACTTC.

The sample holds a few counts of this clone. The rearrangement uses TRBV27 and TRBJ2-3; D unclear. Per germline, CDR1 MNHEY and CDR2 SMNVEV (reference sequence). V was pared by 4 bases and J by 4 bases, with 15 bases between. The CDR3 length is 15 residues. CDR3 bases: TGTGCCAGCAGTTCCACCGCTTTCGGTTCAGATACGCAGTATTTT. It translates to CASSSTAFGSDTQYF.

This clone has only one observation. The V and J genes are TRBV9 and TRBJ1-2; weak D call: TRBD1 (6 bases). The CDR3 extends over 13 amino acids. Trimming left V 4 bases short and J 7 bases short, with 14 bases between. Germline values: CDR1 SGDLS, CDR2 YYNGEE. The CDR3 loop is CASSPGGGLGYTF. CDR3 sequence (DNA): TGTGCCAGCAGCCCAGGAGGGGGGCTTGGCTACACCTTC. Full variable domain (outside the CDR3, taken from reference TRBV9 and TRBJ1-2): DSGVTQTPKHLITATGQRVTLRCSPRSGDLSVYWYQQSLDQGLQFLIQYYNGEERAKGNILERFSAQQFPDLHSELNLSSLELGDSALYFCASSPGGGLGYTFGSGTRLTVV.

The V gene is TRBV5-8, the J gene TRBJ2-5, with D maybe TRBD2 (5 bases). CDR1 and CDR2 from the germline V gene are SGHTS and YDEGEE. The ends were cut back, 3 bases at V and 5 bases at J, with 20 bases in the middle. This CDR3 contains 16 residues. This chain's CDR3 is CASSSGGGLALETQYF. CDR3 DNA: TGTGCCAGCAGCTCTGGCGGAGGACTTGCCTTGGAGACCCAGTACTTC.

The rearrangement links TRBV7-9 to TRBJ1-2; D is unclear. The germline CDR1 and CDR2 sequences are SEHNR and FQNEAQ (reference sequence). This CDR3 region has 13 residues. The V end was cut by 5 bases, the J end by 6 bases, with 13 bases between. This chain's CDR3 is CASSPSNGHGYTF. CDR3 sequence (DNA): TGTGCCAGCAGCCCGAGTAACGGGCATGGCTACACCTTC.

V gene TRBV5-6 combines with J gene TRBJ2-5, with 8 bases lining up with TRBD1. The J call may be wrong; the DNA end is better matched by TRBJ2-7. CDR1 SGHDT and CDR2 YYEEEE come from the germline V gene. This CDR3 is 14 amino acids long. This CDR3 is CASSPTTGAHEQYF. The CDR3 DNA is TGTGCCAGCAGCCCCACGACAGGGGCCCACGAGCAGTACTTC.

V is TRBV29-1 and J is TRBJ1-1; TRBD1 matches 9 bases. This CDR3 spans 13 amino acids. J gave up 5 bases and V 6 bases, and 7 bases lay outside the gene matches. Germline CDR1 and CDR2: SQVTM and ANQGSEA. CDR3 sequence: CSVPDRGMTEAFF. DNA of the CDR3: TGCAGCGTCCCCGACAGGGGGATGACTGAAGCTTTCTTT.

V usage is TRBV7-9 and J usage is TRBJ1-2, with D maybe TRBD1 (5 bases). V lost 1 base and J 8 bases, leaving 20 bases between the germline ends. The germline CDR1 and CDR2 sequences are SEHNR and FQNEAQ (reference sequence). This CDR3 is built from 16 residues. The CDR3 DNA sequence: TGTGCCAGCAGCTTAGTCGGTTCGGGCAGGGCGGGCGGCTACACCTTC. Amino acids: CASSLVGSGRAGGYTF.

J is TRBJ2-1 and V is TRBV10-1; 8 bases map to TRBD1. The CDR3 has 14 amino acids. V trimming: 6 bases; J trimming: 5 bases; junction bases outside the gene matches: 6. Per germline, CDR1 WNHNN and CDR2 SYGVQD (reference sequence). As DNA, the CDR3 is TGCGCCAGCAGGGTGGACAGGGCCAACAATGAGCAGTTCTTC. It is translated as CASRVDRANNEQFF.